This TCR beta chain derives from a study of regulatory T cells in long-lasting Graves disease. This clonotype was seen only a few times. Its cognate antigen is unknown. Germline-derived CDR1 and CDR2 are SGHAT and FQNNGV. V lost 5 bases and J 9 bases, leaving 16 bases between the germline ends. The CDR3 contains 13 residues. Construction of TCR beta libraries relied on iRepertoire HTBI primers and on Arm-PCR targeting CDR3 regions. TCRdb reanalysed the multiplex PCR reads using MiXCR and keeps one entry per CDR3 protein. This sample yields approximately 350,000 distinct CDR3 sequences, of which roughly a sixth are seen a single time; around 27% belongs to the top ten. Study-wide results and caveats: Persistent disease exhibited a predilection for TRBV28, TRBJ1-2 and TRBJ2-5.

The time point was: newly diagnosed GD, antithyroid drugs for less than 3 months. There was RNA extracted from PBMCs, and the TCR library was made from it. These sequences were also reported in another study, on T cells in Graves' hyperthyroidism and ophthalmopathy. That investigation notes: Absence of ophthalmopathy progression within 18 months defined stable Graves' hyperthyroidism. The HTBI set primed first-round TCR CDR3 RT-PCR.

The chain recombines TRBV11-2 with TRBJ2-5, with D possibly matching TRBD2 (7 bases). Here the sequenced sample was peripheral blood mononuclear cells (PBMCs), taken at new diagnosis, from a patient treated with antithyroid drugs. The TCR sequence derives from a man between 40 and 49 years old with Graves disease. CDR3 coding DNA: TGTGCCAGCAGCCCAAGAGGGAGGGGGGCCCAGTACTTC. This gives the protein CASSPRGRGAQYF.